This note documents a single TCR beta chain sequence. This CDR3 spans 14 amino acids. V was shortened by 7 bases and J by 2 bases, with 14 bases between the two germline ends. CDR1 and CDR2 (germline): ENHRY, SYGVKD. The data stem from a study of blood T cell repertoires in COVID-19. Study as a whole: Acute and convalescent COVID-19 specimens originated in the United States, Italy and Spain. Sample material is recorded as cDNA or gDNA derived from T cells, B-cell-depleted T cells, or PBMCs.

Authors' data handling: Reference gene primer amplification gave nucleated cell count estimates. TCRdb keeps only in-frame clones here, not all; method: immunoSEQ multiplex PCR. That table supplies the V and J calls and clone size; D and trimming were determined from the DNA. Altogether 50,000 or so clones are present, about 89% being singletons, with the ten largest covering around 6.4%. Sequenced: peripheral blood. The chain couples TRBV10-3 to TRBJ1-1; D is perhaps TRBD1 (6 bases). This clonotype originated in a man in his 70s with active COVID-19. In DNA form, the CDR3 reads TGTGCCATCACCGCCACACAGGGAAACACTGAAGCTTTCTTT. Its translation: CAITATQGNTEAFF.